This T cell receptor (beta chain) came from a study of a mutant IDH1 vaccine in newly diagnosed glioma. Background on the study: Patients previously underwent radiotherapy, temozolomide, or both, and most underwent both. Study findings and constraints: Among all patients, vaccine-induced immune responses occurred in approximately 93%.

Produced via immunoSEQ multiplex PCR; TCRdb's table is partial and in-frame only. The sample carries 58,000 or so clones, over 70% recorded once. For this clone: Its antigen is still unknown.

The J segment lost 7 bases and the V segment lost 3 bases, leaving 5 bases of the junction unmatched. Germline CDR1 is MGHRA and CDR2 is YSYEKL. CDR3 length equals 15 residues. Time point here: week 23, last vaccination. The study gave 300 ug of mutant IDH1 20-mer peptide per vaccine dose, with topical imiquimod. The sample in question was PBMCs, obtained from a glioma patient whose treatment included an IDH1 peptide vaccine. The chain has TRBV4-1 and TRBJ2-7; 14 nucleotides align to TRBD2. This TCR derives from a man aged 35 to 55 with glioma. As DNA, the CDR3 is TGCGCCAGCAGCCAGGGACTAGCGGGAGTTTTTGAGCAGTACTTC. It is translated as CASSQGLAGVFEQYF.